In its sample, the clone carrying this TCR beta chain was seen many times. As yet, its antigen is unknown. The germline gives CDR1 SNHLY, CDR2 FYNNEI. V lost 6 bases to trimming and J lost 5 bases, with 23 bases between them. The CDR3 is made up of 17 amino acids. CDR3-region Arm-PCR and iRepertoire HTBI primers produced the TCR beta libraries. One entry per CDR3 protein results from TCRdb running MiXCR on the multiplex PCR reads. The sample includes about 430,000 distinct CDR3 sequences, over 12% of them seen just once. Time point of the sample: newly diagnosed GD, antithyroid drugs for less than 3 months. Generation of the TCR library employed RNA extracted from PBMCs. This specimen belongs to a study of regulatory T cells in long-lasting Graves disease. Study as a whole: Graves' patients, newly diagnosed, had taken antithyroid drugs under 3 months.

Study observations and caveats: TCR diversity was lower in persistent Graves' patients than in newly diagnosed ones.

The data were also submitted as part of a second study, on T cells in Graves' hyperthyroidism and ophthalmopathy. This second study notes: In the blood, most expanded thyroid clonotypes above 0.001 appeared as well.

This chain uses TRBV2 with TRBJ2-1; a weak D match, TRBD2 (6 bases). Here the sequenced sample was peripheral blood mononuclear cells (PBMCs), taken at new diagnosis, from a patient treated with antithyroid drugs. The TCR originated in a woman aged 40 to 50 with Graves disease. The CDR3 DNA reads as TGTGCCAGCAGCGAACTTAGGGGACTTACCAGGCACAATGAGCAGTTCTTC. The encoded protein is CASSELRGLTRHNEQFF.